These T cell receptor beta chains were read from a single sample in a study of blood T cell repertoires in COVID-19. TCRdb's copy holds only in-frame clones and misses some; the assay was immunoSEQ multiplex PCR. The data show more than 200,000 clones, 75% to 85% seen once. The specimen sequenced was peripheral blood. All receptors come from a woman in her thirties or forties who had recovered from COVID-19. Each CDR3 is given with its conserved first and last residue. A D gene is named only where the DNA matches it firmly. A row's size may be missing; if present it is once, few, many or a size class.

CDR3aa	CDR3nt	abundance	len	d_gene	v_gene	j_gene
CASSPDRAYEQYF	TGTGCCAGCAGCCCTGACAGAGCCTACGAGCAGTACTTC	-	13	-	TRBV5-4	TRBJ2-7
CASSEAGTGGYEQYF	TGTGCCAGCAGTGAAGCCGGGACAGGGGGCTACGAGCAGTACTTC	once	15	TRBD1	TRBV2	TRBJ2-7
CASSIQRGPYEQYF	TGTGCCAGTAGTATACAGCGGGGCCCCTACGAGCAGTACTTC	once	14	TRBD2	TRBV19	TRBJ2-7
CASSTAGSGNTIYF	TGTGCCAGCAGTACAGCCGGATCTGGAAACACCATATATTTT	-	14	-	TRBV7-8	TRBJ1-3
CASSVSSATNEKLFF	TGTGCCAGCAGCGTAAGTTCAGCAACTAATGAAAAACTGTTTTTT	-	15	-	TRBV9	TRBJ1-4
CASSITGFTEAFF	TGCGCCAGCAGTATAACAGGTTTCACTGAAGCTTTCTTT	-	13	-	TRBV10-1	TRBJ1-1
CASSFLYSGANVLTF	TGTGCCAGCAGTTTTCTGTACTCTGGGGCCAACGTCCTGACTTTC	-	15	-	TRBV28	TRBJ2-6
CASSHFLGGKGGNTIYF	TGTGCCAGCAGTCATTTTCTAGGGGGCAAAGGAGGAAACACCATATATTTT	-	17	TRBD1	TRBV25-1	TRBJ1-3
CASSTGPGETQYF	TGTGCCAGCAGCACAGGGCCGGGAGAGACCCAGTACTTC	-	13	-	TRBV12-3/TRBV12-4	TRBJ2-5
CASSVGILATNEKLFF	TGTGCCAGCAGTGTGGGCATACTTGCAACTAATGAAAAACTGTTTTTT	-	16	-	TRBV6-1	TRBJ1-4
CASSELRGANQPQHF	TGTGCCAGCAGTGAACTAAGGGGCGCCAATCAGCCCCAGCATTTT	-	15	-	TRBV2	TRBJ1-5
CASSKSYRDKTEAFF	TGTGCCAGCAGTAAATCCTACCGGGACAAGACTGAAGCTTTCTTT	-	15	-	TRBV6-5	TRBJ1-1
CATSSDRANTGELFF	TGCGCCACTTCATCGGACAGGGCGAACACCGGGGAGCTGTTTTTT	-	15	TRBD1	TRBV5-1	TRBJ2-2
CASMAAGRGLPGANVLTF	TGTGCCAGCATGGCGGCCGGCAGGGGGTTGCCTGGGGCCAACGTCCTGACTTTC	once	18	TRBD1	TRBV28	TRBJ2-6